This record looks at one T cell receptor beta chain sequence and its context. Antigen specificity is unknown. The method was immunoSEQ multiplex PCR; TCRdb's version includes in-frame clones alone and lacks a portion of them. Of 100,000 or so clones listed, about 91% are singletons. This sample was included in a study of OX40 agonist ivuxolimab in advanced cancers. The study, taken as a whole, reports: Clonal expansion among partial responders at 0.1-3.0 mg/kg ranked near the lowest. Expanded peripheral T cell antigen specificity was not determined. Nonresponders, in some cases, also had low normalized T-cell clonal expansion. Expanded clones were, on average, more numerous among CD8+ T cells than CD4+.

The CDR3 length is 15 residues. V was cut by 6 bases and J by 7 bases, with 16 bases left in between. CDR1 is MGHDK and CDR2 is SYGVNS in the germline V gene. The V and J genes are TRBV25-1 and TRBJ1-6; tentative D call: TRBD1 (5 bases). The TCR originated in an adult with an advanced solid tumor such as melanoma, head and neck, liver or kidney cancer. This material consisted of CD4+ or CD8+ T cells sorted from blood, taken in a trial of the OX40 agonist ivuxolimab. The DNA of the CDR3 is TGTGCCAGCAGCGCCAGGCTCCAGGGAAATTCACCCCTCCACTTT. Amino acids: CASSARLQGNSPLHF.